Below are 22 T cell receptor beta chains sequenced from a single sample in a study of blood T cell repertoires in COVID-19. Produced via immunoSEQ multiplex PCR; TCRdb's table is partial and in-frame only. Of approximately 280,000 clones detected, approximately 90% appear once; the ten largest clones hold about 4.6%. Sample: peripheral blood. These receptors came from a man in his forties with acute or convalescent COVID-19.

V gene TRBV10-3 combines with J gene TRBJ1-4; D not resolved. The CDR3 extends over 17 amino acids. Trimming cost V 3 bases and J 2 bases, with 16 bases left between them. Germline V gene lookup returns CDR1 ENHRY and CDR2 SYGVKD. Written as DNA, the CDR3 is TGTGCCATCAGTGACCCTTCCGAGAGGAGCACTAATGAAAAACTGTTTTTT. This translates into CAISDPSERSTNEKLFF.

The chain employs TRBV6-2 or TRBV6-3 and TRBJ2-6; 9 positions agree with TRBD1. The CDR3 runs to 18 residues. V dropped 2 bases and J dropped 1; count of bases not matched to a gene: 6. Germline lookup yields CDR1 MNHEY and CDR2 SVGEGT. The CDR3 nucleotides are TGTGCCAGCAGTTACGTCCCGGGACAGGGTTCTGGGGCCAACGTCCTGACTTTC. This sequence encodes CASSYVPGQGSGANVLTF.

This chain uses TRBV24-1 with TRBJ2-3, with D unresolved. The CDR3 spans 12 residues. The germline V gene encodes CDR1 KGHDR and CDR2 SFDVKD. Between the trimmed V and J ends, which lost 7 bases and 6 bases, there was a span of 10 bases. The DNA for the CDR3 is TGTGCCACCAGCACCTGGGCGGATACGCAGTATTTT. Translation gives CATSTWADTQYF.

The CDR3 here is CASINSGNTIYF. DNA of the CDR3: TGCGCCAGCATTAACTCTGGAAACACCATATATTTT. The chain joins TRBV10-2 to TRBJ1-3; no reliable D call. CDR1 is WSHSY, CDR2 SAAADI, per germline. This CDR3 contains 12 residues. V lost 7 bases, J lost 0 bases, and 4 bases lay in between.

With regard to this clone: At the DNA level, this CDR3 is encoded by other sequences in the same sample as well. The CDR3: CASSITGANSPLHF. CDR3 nucleotides: TGTGCCAGTAGTATCACAGGGGCAAATTCACCCCTCCACTTT. This chain joins TRBV19 and TRBJ1-6; 7 bases fit TRBD1. CDR1 LNHDA and CDR2 SQIVND come from the germline V gene (reference sequence). The CDR3 is 14 residues long. J was trimmed by 7 bases and V by 3 bases; bases with no gene match: 3.

A word on this clone: The same CDR3 arises from other DNA sequences in this sample as well. The chain combines TRBV12-3 or TRBV12-4 with TRBJ2-2; maybe TRBD1 (6 bases). The V gene lost 3 bases and the J gene lost 8 bases, with 7 bases spanning the gap. The CDR3 consists of 12 residues. The CDR3 coding sequence is TGTGCCAGCAGTTTGGGGGCAGGGGAGCTGTTTTTT. It codes for CASSLGAGELFF.

The table lists this clone with a count of one. This chain joins TRBV14 and TRBJ1-2, with D perhaps matching TRBD1 (5 bases). CDR1 is SGHDN, CDR2 FVKESK, per germline. V was shortened by 0 bases and J by 2 bases, with 10 bases between the two germline ends. The CDR3 loop spans 15 amino acids. The CDR3 coding sequence is TGTGCCAGCAGCCAAGATCTAAGACAGAACTATGGCTACACCTTC. This sequence encodes CASSQDLRQNYGYTF.

This clone has just a few counts. The chain has TRBV3-1 (or the pseudogene TRBV3-2) and TRBJ2-1; TRBD2 might be the D (5 bases). Germline assignment: CDR1 LGHDT and CDR2 YNNKEL (reference sequence). V was cut by 2 bases and J by 10 bases, with 9 bases left in between. The CDR3 consists of 12 residues. The CDR3 coding sequence is TGTGCCAGCAGCCAATCCGGGGAAGAGCAGTTCTTC. Its translation is CASSQSGEEQFF.

The chain links TRBV11-3 to TRBJ2-7; possible D gene TRBD1, 6 bases. The V and J ends lost 0 bases and 3 bases respectively, with 12 bases between them. The CDR3 has 15 amino acids. Germline V gene lookup returns CDR1 SGHNT and CDR2 YENEEA. The CDR3 is CASSLDPTGYYEQYF. CDR3 bases: TGTGCCAGCAGCTTAGACCCGACAGGATACTACGAGCAGTACTTC.

The chain joins TRBV5-1 to TRBJ1-6; 7 nucleotides match TRBD1. The germline V gene has CDR1 SGHRS and CDR2 YFSETQ. With 3 bases clipped from V and 7 bases from J, the junction kept 4 bases outside the gene matches. CDR3 size: 14 residues. CDR3 sequence (DNA): TGCGCCAGCAGCTACCCGGGACAGAATTCACCCCTCCACTTT. Residues: CASSYPGQNSPLHF. Full variable domain (rest looked up from reference TRBV5-1 and TRBJ1-6): KAGVTQTPRYLIKTRGQQVTLSCSPISGHRSVSWYQQTPGQGLQFLFEYFSETQRNKGNFPGRFSGRQFSNSRSEMNVSTLELGDSALYLCASSYPGQNSPLHFGNGTRLTVT.

CDR3 residues: CASSDKSGNTEAFF. Here the CDR3 DNA reads TGTGCCAGCAGTGATAAGTCGGGGAACACTGAAGCTTTCTTT. The chain is built from TRBV2 and TRBJ1-1; D gene unclear. CDR1 and CDR2 from the germline V gene are SNHLY and FYNNEI. Trimming left V 3 bases short and J 1 base short, with 9 bases between. This CDR3 has 14 residues.

J is TRBJ1-2 and V is TRBV30; D possibly corresponds to TRBD1 (5 bases). The V gene lost 1 base and the J gene lost 8 bases, with 14 bases spanning the gap. Germline V gene data show CDR1 as GTSNPN and CDR2 as SVGIG (reference sequence). The CDR3 length is 13 residues. CDR3 residues: CAWSETVWRGYTF. CDR3 bases: TGTGCCTGGAGTGAGACAGTTTGGCGGGGCTACACCTTC.

In DNA, the CDR3 is TGTGCCAGCAGTGGGCAGGGTGGCACCGGGGAGCTGTTTTTT. Its translation is CASSGQGGTGELFF. V gene TRBV6-6 combines with J gene TRBJ2-2; D possibly corresponds to TRBD1 (5 bases). The ends were cut back, 5 bases at V and 4 bases at J, with 11 bases in the middle. In germline, CDR1 is MNHNY, CDR2 SVGAGI (reference sequence). The length of the CDR3 is 14 residues.

The CDR3 region is CASSLSPPGVAGSLDTQYF. CDR3 bases: TGTGCCAGCAGTTTAAGCCCACCCGGGGTAGCGGGGTCGCTAGATACGCAGTATTTT. V gene TRBV27 combines with J gene TRBJ2-3; TRBD2 aligns across 8 bases. V shed 2 bases, J shed 5 bases, and the junction held 18 bases outside the gene matches. CDR1 is MNHEY, CDR2 SMNVEV, per germline (reference sequence). The CDR3 spans 19 residues.

The chain links TRBV12-5 to TRBJ1-2; TRBD1 aligns across 9 bases. CDR3 length equals 15 residues. V lost 6 bases and J lost 8; bases outside the gene matches: 13. Germline values: CDR1 LGHNT, CDR2 FRNRAP. CDR3 amino acids: CASGAPLQGAVGYTF. Written as DNA, the CDR3 is TGTGCTAGTGGGGCCCCCTTACAGGGGGCGGTAGGCTACACCTTC. The variable domain in full, with the rest retrieved from reference TRBV12-5 and TRBJ1-2, is DARVTQTPRHKVTEMGQEVTMRCQPILGHNTVFWYRQTMMQGLELLAYFRNRAPLDDSGMPKDRFSAEMPDATLATLKIQPSEPRDSAVYFCASGAPLQGAVGYTFGSGTRLTVV.

V usage is TRBV19 and J usage is TRBJ1-1, with D possibly being TRBD1 (5 bases). Trimming took 5 bases from V and 4 from J, leaving 23 bases between them. CDR3 size: 17 residues. The germline V gene encodes CDR1 LNHDA and CDR2 SQIVND (reference sequence). Here the CDR3 reads CASSSGPGGTWGTEAFF. Written as DNA, the CDR3 is TGTGCCAGTAGTTCCGGGCCGGGGGGAACTTGGGGCACTGAAGCTTTCTTT.

J is TRBJ1-2 and V is TRBV5-5, with D possibly being TRBD1 (5 bases). CDR1 SGHKS and CDR2 YYEKEE come from the germline V gene (reference sequence). This CDR3 contains 13 residues. The ends were cut back, 0 bases at V and 9 bases at J, with 12 bases in the middle. CDR3 coding DNA: TGTGCCAGCAGCTTGGCGGGGGTTCCCCGCTACACCTTC. This sequence encodes CASSLAGVPRYTF.

This rearrangement joins TRBV14 to TRBJ1-3; D is uncertain. Germline V gives CDR1 SGHDN, CDR2 FVKESK. There are 13 residues in the CDR3. Trimming removed 1 base from V and 8 bases from J, with 9 bases in between. The CDR3 protein is CASSQGLRHTIYF. The CDR3 DNA follows: TGTGCCAGCAGCCAAGGACTTCGCCACACCATATATTTT.

The chain recombines TRBV4-1 with TRBJ2-7; 7 bases fit TRBD1. Germline V gene sequence: CDR1 MGHRA, CDR2 YSYEKL. CDR3 size: 17 residues. V lost 4 bases and J lost 2; bases outside the gene matches: 14. CDR3 sequence: CASSRTILQGSPYEQYF. DNA for the CDR3: TGCGCCAGCAGCCGCACTATTCTACAGGGGTCCCCCTACGAGCAGTACTTC.

This chain links TRBV6-4 with TRBJ1-2; D possibly corresponds to TRBD1 (6 bases). Trimming took 3 bases from V and 0 from J, leaving 14 bases between them. The CDR3 spans 16 residues. Germline loops: CDR1 MRHNA, CDR2 SNTAGT. CDR3 residues: CASSERGASSNYGYTF. CDR3 in DNA: TGTGCCAGCAGTGAGCGGGGGGCGTCTTCTAACTATGGCTACACCTTC.

This clone turned up a few times. This chain connects TRBV5-1 to TRBJ2-3; D gene unclear. The CDR3 is 16 amino acids. V shed 0 bases and J shed 6 bases, with 17 bases lying between them. Germline loops: CDR1 SGHRS, CDR2 YFSETQ. CDR3 bases: TGCGCCAGCAGCTTGGCCATCACGCGGCCTCAGGATACGCAGTATTTT. This gives the protein CASSLAITRPQDTQYF.

The V gene is TRBV5-1, the J gene TRBJ2-2, with D tentatively TRBD1 (6 bases). V shed 4 bases and J shed 3 bases, with 10 bases lying between them. The CDR3 is 14 amino acids. Germline CDR1 reads SGHRS; CDR2 reads YFSETQ. The CDR3 reads CASSVQGDTGELFF. In DNA, the CDR3 is TGCGCCAGCAGCGTACAGGGTGACACCGGGGAGCTGTTTTTT.